This T cell receptor beta chain was recovered during a study of T-cell memory formation after mild COVID-19. Study as a whole: Most TCR clusters belonged to a single donor. Study-level results: Some responding clones appeared in pre-infection memory, suggesting cross-reactive memory joined. Most CD4+ clones that shrank were in CM and EM, while CD8+ ones turned up in EMRA.

TCRdb used MiXCR to reprocess the 5' RACE reads, holding one entry per CDR3 protein. The sample lists 300,000 to 400,000 distinct CDR3 sequences, more than 15% seen once, with approximately 20% in the top ten. CDR1 MGHDK and CDR2 SYGVNS come from the germline V gene. V gave up 2 bases and J gave up 3 bases, with 10 bases separating them. The CDR3 sequence is 14 residues long. In its sample, this clonotype was seen a few times. The target antigen is unknown. The receptor's source is a man between 18 and 35 years old who had mild COVID-19 (a few samples of this study predate the infection). Cell type and time point are not known. The rearrangement joins TRBV25-1 to TRBJ2-5; possible D gene TRBD2, 6 bases. Specimen: PBMCs or a T cell subset sorted from them (not recorded which). CDR3 loop: CASSELGGEETQYF. In DNA form, the CDR3 reads TGTGCCAGCAGTGAACTGGGCGGGGAAGAGACCCAGTACTTC.